The 11 T cell receptor beta chains in this list originate from one sample, sequenced in a study of chemoradiotherapy in HPV16-positive cancers. Repertoires were generated with immunoSEQ multiplex PCR, while TCRdb's copy carries only in-frame clones and drops some. The repertoire consists of about 7,000 clones, with 74% occurring once and the leading ten covering 16%. The starting material was tumor tissue, obtained from a patient who underwent chemoradiotherapy. These receptor sequences come from a human donor with HPV-associated anogenital cancer.

V and J are TRBV10-3 and TRBJ1-2, with D possibly being TRBD1 (6 bases). Germline V gives CDR1 ENHRY, CDR2 SYGVKD. V dropped 6 bases and J dropped 4 bases, with 15 bases sitting between them. This CDR3 is 14 amino acids long. The CDR3 DNA is TGTGCCATCAGCCGCAGGGGATCCCCCTATGGCTACACCTTC. This encodes CAISRRGSPYGYTF.

The chain recombines TRBV6-6 with TRBJ1-1, with 8 bases aligning to TRBD1. V shed 5 bases, J shed 7 bases, and the junction held 9 bases outside the gene matches. CDR3 size: 14 residues. Germline CDR1 MNHNY, CDR2 SVGAGI (reference sequence). This CDR3 reads CASSTLGTGNEAFF. In DNA, the CDR3 is TGTGCCAGCAGTACCTTGGGGACAGGTAATGAAGCTTTCTTT.

The chain recombines TRBV10-2 with TRBJ2-6; 15 bases map to TRBD2. In germline, CDR1 is WSHSY, CDR2 SAAADI. V was clipped by 8 bases and J by 0 bases; unmatched bases: 2. The CDR3 has 17 amino acids. CDR3 sequence: CASRTSGGASGANVLTF. The CDR3 nucleotides are TGCGCCAGCCGGACTAGCGGGGGGGCCTCTGGGGCCAACGTCCTGACTTTC.

This clone was seen a single time. One end of the junction fails to match germline, which may point to a read error. V gene TRBV7-7 combines with J gene TRBJ2-2; D may be TRBD1 (6 bases). Germline V CDR1 and CDR2: SSHAT, FNYEAQ (reference sequence). The CDR3 has 13 amino acids. In DNA, the CDR3 is TGTGCTAGCAGCTTAGGGGGCACCGGGGAGCTGTTTTTT. It is translated as CASSLGGTGELFF. Based on the CDR3 plus reference TRBV7-7 and TRBJ2-2, the full variable domain is GAGVSQSPRYKVTKRGQDVTLRCDPISSHATLYWYQQALGQGPEFLTYFNYEAQPDKSGLPSDRFSAERPEGSISTLTIQRTEQRDSAMYRCASSLGGTGELFFGEGSRLTVL.

The V gene is TRBV18, the J gene TRBJ1-1, with no clear D. Trimming cost V 6 bases and J 1 base, with 12 bases left between them. Germline loops: CDR1 KGHSH, CDR2 LQKENI. The CDR3 is made up of 14 amino acids. The CDR3 DNA is TGTGCCAGCTCCCCCCAGTCAGGGAACACTGAAGCTTTCTTT. Amino acid sequence: CASSPQSGNTEAFF.

The chain carries TRBV9 and TRBJ2-3; a possible D gene is TRBD2 (5 bases). V lost 6 bases and J lost 0, with 8 bases in between. CDR3 length: 13 residues. The germline V gene encodes CDR1 SGDLS and CDR2 YYNGEE. CDR3 amino acids: CASTRGSTDTQYF. In DNA form, the CDR3 reads TGTGCCAGCACCCGGGGTAGCACAGATACGCAGTATTTT.

The chain recombines TRBV5-1 with TRBJ1-1, with D tentatively TRBD1 (6 bases). The V gene's germline CDR1 is SGHRS and CDR2 YFSETQ. Trimming removed 6 bases at V and 8 bases at J, with 23 bases between. This CDR3 comprises 15 residues. The CDR3 loop is CASTQCFDQGKEAFF. The CDR3 region has the DNA TGCGCCAGCACTCAGTGCTTTGACCAGGGGAAGGAAGCTTTCTTT.

The chain uses TRBV9 and TRBJ2-7, with a tentative D call TRBD2 (7 bases). Germline CDR1 SGDLS, CDR2 YYNGEE. The V gene lost 1 base and the J gene lost 2 bases, with 13 bases spanning the gap. This CDR3 comprises 15 residues. CDR3 coding DNA: TGTGCCAGCAGCGTAAATTGGGGGGGGCCCTACGAGCAGTACTTC. Translated: CASSVNWGGPYEQYF.

The V call is TRBV29-1, the J call TRBJ1-2; 10 bases are a match to TRBD1. CDR3 length: 12 residues. Germline V lookup: CDR1 SQVTM, CDR2 ANQGSEA. V lost 4 bases, J lost 8 bases, and 4 bases stayed unmatched. In DNA, the CDR3 is TGCAGCGTTGGGGACAGGGGTCGGGGCTACACCTTC. This translates into CSVGDRGRGYTF.

The chain is built from TRBV27 and TRBJ1-1, with 10 positions matching TRBD1. The CDR3 extends over 16 amino acids. J was trimmed by 2 bases and V by 4 bases; bases with no gene match: 7. Germline lookup yields CDR1 MNHEY and CDR2 SMNVEV (reference sequence). The CDR3 nucleotides are TGTGCCAGCAGTTCCCCGGACAGGGGGAGAAACACTGAAGCTTTCTTT. It yields the protein CASSSPDRGRNTEAFF.

V and J are TRBV28 and TRBJ1-1; D is uncertain. Germline V lookup: CDR1 MDHEN, CDR2 SYDVKM. Trimming took 2 bases from V and 5 from J, leaving 9 bases between them. The CDR3 contains 13 residues. The CDR3 spells CASSLVGETEAFF. The CDR3 DNA reads as TGTGCCAGCAGTTTAGTAGGCGAGACTGAAGCTTTCTTT. The full variable domain, its missing parts supplied by reference TRBV28 and TRBJ1-1, is DVKVTQSSRYLVKRTGEKVFLECVQDMDHENMFWYRQDPGLGLRLIYFSYDVKMKEKGDIPEGYSVSREKKERFSLILESASTNQTSMYLCASSLVGETEAFFGQGTRLTVV.